Given below is one TCR beta chain in context. Generated by immunoSEQ multiplex PCR, the TCRdb table keeps only in-frame clones and is missing some. The table has hundreds of thousands of clones, roughly nine tenths seen once. This specimen comes from a study of blood T cell repertoires in COVID-19. Overall study context: Collection of acute and convalescent COVID-19 samples took place in the United States, Italy and Spain.

Clinical history as reported by participants underpinned cohort assignment. The germline V gene has CDR1 GTSNPN and CDR2 SVGIG (reference sequence). The V end lost 1 base, the J end lost 8 bases, and 18 bases lay between the germline ends. The CDR3 contains 15 residues. Material for sequencing was PBMCs or T cells enriched from blood (not recorded which). This sequence originates from a man between 60 and 75 years old who had recovered from COVID-19. The chain couples TRBV30 to TRBJ2-1, with D perhaps TRBD1 (6 bases). For the CDR3, the DNA is TGTGCCTGGAGTGAGCGGACAGCGGTTTGGTATGAGCAGTTCTTC. Translating gives CAWSERTAVWYEQFF.